The 16 T cell receptor beta chains given below trace back to one sample, sequenced in a study of T cell responses to AZD1222 COVID-19 vaccine. Assay used: immunoSEQ multiplex PCR; TCRdb lists only in-frame clones, some missing. The sample includes some 170,000 clones, roughly 92% of them seen just once. The input for sequencing was peripheral blood, taken on day 0 of AZD1222 vaccination. The receptors come from an adult in good health.

The chain links TRBV7-2 to TRBJ2-5, with 7 bases fitting TRBD2. The CDR3 is made up of 14 amino acids. CDR1 and CDR2 (germline): SGHTA, FQGNSA. Trimming at V came to 3 bases and at J to 5 bases, leaving 6 bases not matched to a gene. CDR3 nucleotide sequence: TGTGCCAGCAGCTTTCCAAACGGGAGGGAGACCCAGTACTTC. Residues: CASSFPNGRETQYF.

DNA of the CDR3: TGTGCCAGCGGGACTAGCGGGGGGGACACCGGGGAGCTGTTTTTT. Protein: CASGTSGGDTGELFF. The chain uses TRBV6-5 and TRBJ2-2; 16 bases fit TRBD2. The CDR3 runs to 15 residues. V was clipped by 8 bases and J by 3 bases; unmatched bases: 0. The germline CDR1 and CDR2 sequences are MNHEY and SVGAGI.

This chain uses TRBV5-4 with TRBJ1-1, with 8 positions matching TRBD1. The J segment lost 4 bases and the V segment lost 2 bases, leaving 7 bases of the junction unmatched. The CDR3 consists of 15 residues. Per germline, CDR1 SGHNT and CDR2 YYREEE (reference sequence). DNA of the CDR3: TGTGCCAGCAGCTTTGACAGGGGAGGAGTCACTGAAGCTTTCTTT. Its protein product is CASSFDRGGVTEAFF.

The chain employs TRBV28 and TRBJ1-2; 7 nucleotides align to TRBD1. Per germline, CDR1 MDHEN and CDR2 SYDVKM. The CDR3 length is 13 residues. J gave up 6 bases and V 4 bases, and 5 bases lay outside the gene matches. Written as DNA, the CDR3 is TGTGCCAGCAGTTCCTATACAGGGGATGGCTACACCTTC. Protein sequence: CASSSYTGDGYTF.

J is TRBJ1-2 and V is TRBV6-1; D possibly corresponds to TRBD1 (6 bases). Germline loops: CDR1 MNHNS, CDR2 SASEGT. The CDR3 length is 16 residues. V lost 2 bases and J lost 5, with 18 bases in between. In DNA form, the CDR3 reads TGTGCCAGCAGTGAAACAGGGCGCTCCGACGTTTATGGCTACACCTTC. Translated: CASSETGRSDVYGYTF.

The chain employs TRBV5-4 and TRBJ2-7; D remains ambiguous. Trimming shortened V by 0 bases and J by 5 bases, and 9 bases separated the two germline ends. The CDR3 covers 13 residues. The germline V gene has CDR1 SGHNT and CDR2 YYREEE (reference sequence). The CDR3 DNA is TGTGCCAGCAGCTTGGTAGAAGTCGACGAGCAGTACTTC. Its translation: CASSLVEVDEQYF.

The V call is TRBV19, the J call TRBJ2-7; 11 bases are shared with TRBD2. Germline loops: CDR1 LNHDA, CDR2 SQIVND (reference sequence). V was pared by 5 bases and J by 4 bases, with 19 bases of the junction left unmatched. This CDR3 is 19 amino acids long. The CDR3 bases are TGTGCCAGTAGTGTCTTCGGCGGGGTAGCGGGAGGGCCTTTATACGAGCAGTACTTC. This codes for CASSVFGGVAGGPLYEQYF.

V and J are TRBV7-2 and TRBJ2-5; TRBD2 aligns across 10 bases. V lost 1 base and J lost 5; bases outside the gene matches: 4. Germline V gives CDR1 SGHTA, CDR2 FQGNSA. This CDR3 has 15 amino acids. The CDR3 region has the DNA TGTGCCAGCAGCTTAGGAGCGGGAGGGGGGGAGACCCAGTACTTC. Translated, it gives CASSLGAGGGETQYF.

This clone was picked up a small number of times. V is TRBV7-7 and J is TRBJ2-5; D unresolved. Germline CDR1 is SSHAT and CDR2 is FNYEAQ (reference sequence). This CDR3 has 15 amino acids. V lost 1 base to trimming and J lost 2 bases, with 11 bases between them. The CDR3 sequence is CASSLGPAEQETQYF. The CDR3 nucleotides read TGTGCCAGCAGCTTAGGTCCGGCAGAACAAGAGACCCAGTACTTC.

The chain combines TRBV20-1 with TRBJ1-3; D may be TRBD1 (6 bases). The CDR3 loop spans 15 amino acids. Germline CDR1 is DFQATT and CDR2 is SNEGSKA (reference sequence). V was cut by 3 bases and J by 0 bases, with 12 bases left in between. CDR3 region: CSASHRELSGNTIYF. The CDR3, as DNA: TGCAGTGCTAGTCACAGGGAACTCTCTGGAAACACCATATATTTT.

The J gene is TRBJ2-1, the V gene TRBV4-2; TRBD1 matches at 11 bases. CDR1 and CDR2 from the germline V gene are LGHNA and YNFKEQ. The CDR3 covers 15 residues. J was trimmed by 5 bases and V by 3 bases; bases with no gene match: 3. CDR3 DNA sequence: TGTGCCAGCAGCCAGGGGGGACAGGGGGACAATGAGCAGTTCTTC. Encoded protein: CASSQGGQGDNEQFF.

V usage is TRBV15 and J usage is TRBJ1-5, with D perhaps matching TRBD1 (5 bases). V lost 0 bases, J lost 7 bases, and 7 bases lay in between. From germline, CDR1 is LNHNV and CDR2 YYDKDF (reference sequence). The CDR3 loop spans 13 amino acids. This CDR3 is CATSREGEQPQHF. CDR3 nucleotide sequence: TGTGCCACCAGCAGAGAAGGGGAACAGCCCCAGCATTTT.

The chain couples TRBV2 to TRBJ1-1; tentative D call: TRBD1 (5 bases). Deletions cut 3 bases from V and 5 bases from J, with 13 bases between. This CDR3 spans 14 amino acids. CDR1 and CDR2 from the germline V gene are SNHLY and FYNNEI. The CDR3 coding sequence is TGTGCCAGCAGTGACAGGGCTTGGGGGACTGAAGCTTTCTTT. Translation gives CASSDRAWGTEAFF.

This clone was picked up one time. J is TRBJ2-3 and V is TRBV7-9; 8 nucleotides agree with TRBD2. V trimming: 5 bases; J trimming: 6 bases; junction bases outside the gene matches: 10. CDR1 and CDR2 from the germline V gene are SEHNR and FQNEAQ (reference sequence). The CDR3 runs 15 residues. The DNA of the CDR3 is TGTGCCAGCAGCGCAGCCAGCGGGAGCCGCGATACGCAGTATTTT. Translation gives CASSAASGSRDTQYF. The whole variable domain, remainder taken from reference TRBV7-9 and TRBJ2-3, is DTGVSQNPRHKITKRGQNVTFRCDPISEHNRLYWYRQTLGQGPEFLTYFQNEAQLEKSRLLSDRFSAERPKGSFSTLEIQRTEQGDSAMYLCASSAASGSRDTQYFGPGTRLTVL.

The chain carries TRBV5-1 and TRBJ1-1; 9 nucleotides line up with TRBD1. Germline CDR1 and CDR2: SGHRS and YFSETQ. The CDR3 spans 15 residues. J lost 5 bases, V lost 2 bases, and 7 bases had no gene match. CDR3 sequence reads: CASSLVPGQGTEAFF. For the CDR3, the DNA is TGCGCCAGCAGCTTAGTACCGGGACAGGGTACTGAAGCTTTCTTT. Full variable domain (missing parts from reference TRBV5-1 and TRBJ1-1): KAGVTQTPRYLIKTRGQQVTLSCSPISGHRSVSWYQQTPGQGLQFLFEYFSETQRNKGNFPGRFSGRQFSNSRSEMNVSTLELGDSALYLCASSLVPGQGTEAFFGQGTRLTVV.

The genes are TRBV4-1 and TRBJ2-7; D may be TRBD2 (6 bases). With 4 bases removed from V and 3 bases from J, the gap between germline ends came to 19 bases. From germline, CDR1 is MGHRA and CDR2 YSYEKL. This CDR3 contains 16 residues. CDR3 in DNA: TGCGCCAGCAGCCGCTCGGGGGTCCAGGATTTCTACGAGCAGTACTTC. Translated, it gives CASSRSGVQDFYEQYF.